This TCR beta chain was sequenced during a study of T cells expressing NK-cell markers. Study background: It was sorted CD3+CD56-NKG2C+, CD3+CD56+NKG2C- and CD3+CD56+NKG2C+ T cells that provided the TCR beta repertoires. Just one sequenced donor of eight was HCMV-seronegative, while seven were seropositive.

A note on this clonotype: The antigen remains undetermined.

General study results and limits: In several donors, these clonotypes also led the CD3+CD56-NKG2C+ fraction. Whether expanded NKG2C+ T cell clones were HCMV-specific remained unclear.

With the 5' RACE reads reprocessed, TCRdb shows one record per CDR3 protein and no DNA. The sample includes about 550,000 distinct CDR3 sequences. Germline loops: CDR1 SQVTM, CDR2 ANQGSEA. CDR3 size: 13 residues. This sequence joins TRBV29-1 and TRBJ2-7; the TCRdb D gene call, TRBD1, has no DNA to confirm it. The TCR sequence derives from a man between 18 and 29 years old in good health. Input material: blood T cells: a sorted CD56 or NKG2C T cell subset, CD4+ or CD8+ T cells, or bulk PBMC T cells (not recorded which). The CDR3 here is CSVGGLPTGEQYF.